This T cell receptor beta chain comes out of a study of blood T cells in healthy people across ages (dated by TCRdb to the mid-2010s). Background on the whole study: In model experiments, roughly one uniquely barcoded TCR beta cDNA molecule per two T cells was captured by template switching. Two additional independent replicas of 1 million unique cDNA reads from the same blood draw were analyzed for two donors (one aged 18 to 30 and one aged 80 or older). The donors were split into four age groups: young (average about 15 years), middle-aged (around 40), aged (62) and long-lived (roughly 86). To track age-related changes in TCR beta repertoire diversity, the study relied on deep sequencing normalized with unique cDNA molecular identifiers. To avoid experimental bias, donors of different ages were distributed randomly across sequencing lanes.

Comments on this clonotype: Its antigen specificity is not known. One base away there is no much larger clone; base qualities are not given.

The roughly 37 donors, aged 6 to 90 years, were systemically healthy Caucasian individuals from Russia. Around 10 milliliters of peripheral blood were collected from each donor into EDTA-treated Vacutainer tubes. Ficoll-Paque density-gradient centrifugation was used to isolate PBMCs, with at least 6 million obtained per sample. Total RNA, at least 6 micrograms per sample, was extracted from PBMCs with Trizol reagent. For every donor, flow cytometry on a PBMC aliquot measured the percentage of naive CD45RAhigh/CD27high T cells. Overall study outcomes, separate from this receptor: Compared with the aged group, more naive CD4+ T cells, fewer expanded clones and increased TCR diversity were shown by the long-lived group, suggesting age selection. Observed TCR beta diversity correlated strongly with the percentage of naive T cells measured by flow cytometry. Donor CMV infection status was unknown, potentially confounding age-related changes in expanded clonotypes. Total diversity estimates from one million sequenced T cells were considered lower bounds and underestimates. Observed TCR beta diversity per million T cells fell roughly linearly with age, and a significant reduction was already apparent by age roughly 40. Bulk unsorted PBMC profiling prevented conclusive comparison of naive and antigen-experienced compartments.

Here V drops 7 bases and J drops 8 bases, and the junction holds 12 bases not matched to any gene. The cysteine opens and the phenylalanine closes a CDR3 of 14 amino acids. The only DNA kept is the CDR3, 42 bases in frame from the first base. Taken from the germline V gene, the CDR1 and CDR2 loops are MNHNS and SASEGT. Receptors were amplified or captured by 5' RACE. Data came from an Illumina HiSeq 2500. A second roughly 7 to 11 cycle PCR used a sample-barcoded 5' primer and a J-beta primer mix. Each TCR beta cDNA molecule received a unique molecular identifier from a template-switch 5' adaptor carrying 12 random nucleotides. Each sample yielded at least 2.5 million CDR3-containing paired-end reads. First-strand cDNA was synthesized from all RNA with the Mint cDNA synthesis kit, primed by a TRBC-specific oligonucleotide. Following uracil-DNA glycosylase treatment, a first 18-cycle PCR with universal primers M1SS and BC2_uni_R was performed on all cDNA. The paper's data handling went like this. For normalization, 1 million high-quality reads, each with a distinct molecular identifier, were randomly selected from each sample. Instead of being binned into consensus sequences, reads with shared molecular identifiers were discarded. CDR3 identification, clonotype clustering and error correction used MiTCR with a Q25 quality threshold and the strictest error-elimination algorithm. A nonparametric unseen species model with Euler transformation was used to estimate lower-bound total TCR beta diversity. TCRdb passed the public sequencing reads through fastp at Q25 and MiXCR, retaining productive beta sequences. All rows with the same CDR3 protein become a single entry with the most common DNA and genes. The authors' filters were not applied to this entry. For this sample there are 1.5 million or so distinct CDR3 sequences; roughly 45% appear just once. Of the sample, 6.5% to 10% is held by the ten largest clones.

In this chain, TRBV6-1 is recombined with TRBJ2-7, with 9 middle bases fitting TRBD2. The sequence came from a woman aged 18-29 years in good health. The sequenced sample consisted of blood. The nucleotides read TGTGCCAGCACCATCCAGGGGACTAGCTCACAGCAGTACTTC. Translated, it gives CASTIQGTSSQQYF.